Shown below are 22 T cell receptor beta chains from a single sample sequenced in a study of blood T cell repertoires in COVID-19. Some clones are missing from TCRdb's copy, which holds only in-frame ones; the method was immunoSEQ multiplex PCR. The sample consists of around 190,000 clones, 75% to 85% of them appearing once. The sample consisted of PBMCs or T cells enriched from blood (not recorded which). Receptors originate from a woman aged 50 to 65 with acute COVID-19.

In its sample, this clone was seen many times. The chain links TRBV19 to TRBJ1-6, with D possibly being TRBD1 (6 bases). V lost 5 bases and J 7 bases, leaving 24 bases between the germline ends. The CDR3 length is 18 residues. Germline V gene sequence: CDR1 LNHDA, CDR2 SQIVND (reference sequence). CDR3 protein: CASSRDPPSTGINSPLHF. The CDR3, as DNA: TGTGCCAGTAGTCGAGACCCCCCTTCCACAGGGATAAATTCACCCCTCCACTTT.

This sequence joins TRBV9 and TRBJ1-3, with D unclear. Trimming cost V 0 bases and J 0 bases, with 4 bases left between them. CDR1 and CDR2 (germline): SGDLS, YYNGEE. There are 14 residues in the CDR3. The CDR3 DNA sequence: TGTGCCAGCAGCGTAGCCAGCTCTGGAAACACCATATATTTT. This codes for CASSVASSGNTIYF.

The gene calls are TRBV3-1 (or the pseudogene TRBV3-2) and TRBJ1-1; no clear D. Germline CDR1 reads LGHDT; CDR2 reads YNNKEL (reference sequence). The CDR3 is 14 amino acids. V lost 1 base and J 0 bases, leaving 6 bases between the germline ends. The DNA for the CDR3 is TGTGCCAGCAGCCAAGGAGAGATGAACACTGAAGCTTTCTTT. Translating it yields CASSQGEMNTEAFF.

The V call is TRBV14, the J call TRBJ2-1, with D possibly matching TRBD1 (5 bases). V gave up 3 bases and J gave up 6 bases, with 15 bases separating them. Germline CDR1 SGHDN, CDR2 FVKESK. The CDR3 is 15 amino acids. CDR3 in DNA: TGTGCCAGCAGCCAGTTCAGGGAAGGTGGCAATGAGCAGTTCTTC. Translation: CASSQFREGGNEQFF. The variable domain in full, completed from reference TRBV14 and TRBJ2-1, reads EAGVTQFPSHSVIEKGQTVTLRCDPISGHDNLYWYRRVMGKEIKFLLHFVKESKQDESGMPNNRFLAERTGGTYSTLKVQPAELEDSGVYFCASSQFREGGNEQFFGPGTRLTVL.

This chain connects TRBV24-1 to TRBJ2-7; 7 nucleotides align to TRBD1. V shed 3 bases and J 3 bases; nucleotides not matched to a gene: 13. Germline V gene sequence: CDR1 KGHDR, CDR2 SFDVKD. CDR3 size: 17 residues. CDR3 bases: TGTGCCACCAGTGATCTTCCGGAAGGGACAGAGCACTACGAGCAGTACGTC. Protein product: CATSDLPEGTEHYEQYV.

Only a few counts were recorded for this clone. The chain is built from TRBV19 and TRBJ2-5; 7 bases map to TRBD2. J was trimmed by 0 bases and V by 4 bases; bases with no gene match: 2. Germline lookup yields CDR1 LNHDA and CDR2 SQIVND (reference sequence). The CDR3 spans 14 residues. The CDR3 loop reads CASSSGGNQETQYF. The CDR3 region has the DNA TGTGCCAGTAGTAGCGGGGGAAACCAAGAGACCCAGTACTTC.

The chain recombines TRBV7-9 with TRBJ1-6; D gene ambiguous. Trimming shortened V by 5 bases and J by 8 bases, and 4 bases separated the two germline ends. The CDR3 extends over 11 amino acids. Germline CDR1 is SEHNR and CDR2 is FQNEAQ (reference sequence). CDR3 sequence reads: CASSPDSPLHF. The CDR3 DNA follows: TGTGCCAGCAGCCCAGATTCACCCCTCCACTTT.

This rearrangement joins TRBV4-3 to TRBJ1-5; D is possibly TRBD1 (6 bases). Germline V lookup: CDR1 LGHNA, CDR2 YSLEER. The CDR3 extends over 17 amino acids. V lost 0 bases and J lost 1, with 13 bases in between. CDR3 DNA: TGCGCCAGCAGCCAAGAGGGGCCAGGGGACAGCAATCAGCCCCAGCATTTT. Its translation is CASSQEGPGDSNQPQHF.

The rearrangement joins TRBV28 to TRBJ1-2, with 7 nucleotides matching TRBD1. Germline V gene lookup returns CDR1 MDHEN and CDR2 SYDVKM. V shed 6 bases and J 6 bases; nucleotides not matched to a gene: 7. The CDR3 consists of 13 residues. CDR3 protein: CASRETGMDGYTF. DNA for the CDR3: TGTGCCAGCAGAGAGACAGGGATGGATGGCTACACCTTC.

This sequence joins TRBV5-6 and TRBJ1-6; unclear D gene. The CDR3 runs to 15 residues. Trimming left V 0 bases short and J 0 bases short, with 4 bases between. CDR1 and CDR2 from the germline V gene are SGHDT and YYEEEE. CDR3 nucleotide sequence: TGTGCCAGCAGCTTGGGACACTCCTATAATTCACCCCTCCACTTT. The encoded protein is CASSLGHSYNSPLHF.

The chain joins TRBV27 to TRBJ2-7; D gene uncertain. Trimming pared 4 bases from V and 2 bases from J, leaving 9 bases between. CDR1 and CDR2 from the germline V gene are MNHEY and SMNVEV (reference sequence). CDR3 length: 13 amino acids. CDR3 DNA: TGTGCCAGCAGTTCAGGAATTACCTACGAGCAGTACGTC. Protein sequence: CASSSGITYEQYV.

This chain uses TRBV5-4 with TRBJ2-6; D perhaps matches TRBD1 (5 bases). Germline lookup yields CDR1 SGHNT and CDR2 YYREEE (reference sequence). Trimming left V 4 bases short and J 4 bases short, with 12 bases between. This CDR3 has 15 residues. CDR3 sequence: CASSRRTQGANVLTF. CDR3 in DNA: TGTGCCAGCAGCCGCCGGACACAGGGGGCCAACGTCCTGACTTTC.

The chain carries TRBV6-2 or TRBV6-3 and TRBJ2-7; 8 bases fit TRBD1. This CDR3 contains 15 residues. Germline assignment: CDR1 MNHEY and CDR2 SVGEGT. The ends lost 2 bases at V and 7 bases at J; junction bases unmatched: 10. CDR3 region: CASSYPQGAVREQYV. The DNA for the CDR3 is TGTGCCAGCAGTTACCCTCAGGGGGCTGTCCGGGAGCAGTACGTC.

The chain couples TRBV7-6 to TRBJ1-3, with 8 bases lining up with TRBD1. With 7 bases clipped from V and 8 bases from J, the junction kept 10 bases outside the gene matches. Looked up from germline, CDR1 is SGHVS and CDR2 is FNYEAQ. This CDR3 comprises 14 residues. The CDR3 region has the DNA TGTGCCAGCATCGCCGGGCAGGGGGCAGACACCATATATTTT. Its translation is CASIAGQGADTIYF.

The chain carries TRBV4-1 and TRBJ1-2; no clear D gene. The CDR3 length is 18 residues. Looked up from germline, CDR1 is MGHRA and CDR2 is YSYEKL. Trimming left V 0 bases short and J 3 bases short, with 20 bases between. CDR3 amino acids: CASSQDLGTLTGDYGYTF. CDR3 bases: TGCGCCAGCAGCCAAGACCTTGGAACCCTAACGGGAGACTATGGCTACACCTTC.

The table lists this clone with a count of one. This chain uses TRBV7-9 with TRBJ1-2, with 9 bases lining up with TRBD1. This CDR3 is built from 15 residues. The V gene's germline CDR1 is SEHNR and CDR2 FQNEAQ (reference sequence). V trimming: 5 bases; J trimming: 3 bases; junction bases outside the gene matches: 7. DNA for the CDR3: TGTGCCAGCAGCCCCGGGACAGGGAGGGACTATGGCTACACCTTC. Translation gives CASSPGTGRDYGYTF.

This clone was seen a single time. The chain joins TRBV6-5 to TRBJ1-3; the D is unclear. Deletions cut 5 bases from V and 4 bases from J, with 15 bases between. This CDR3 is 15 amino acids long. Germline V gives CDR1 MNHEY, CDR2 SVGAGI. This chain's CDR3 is CASSLDGGTGNTIYF. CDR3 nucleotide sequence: TGTGCCAGCAGTCTGGACGGAGGAACGGGAAACACCATATATTTT.

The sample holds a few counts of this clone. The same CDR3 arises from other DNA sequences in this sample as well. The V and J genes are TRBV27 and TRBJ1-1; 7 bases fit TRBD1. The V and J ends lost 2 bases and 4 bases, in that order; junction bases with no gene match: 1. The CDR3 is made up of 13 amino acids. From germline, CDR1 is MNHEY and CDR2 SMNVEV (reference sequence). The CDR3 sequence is CASSLQGGTEAFF. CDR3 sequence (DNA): TGTGCCAGCAGTTTACAGGGGGGCACTGAAGCTTTCTTT.

The CDR3 protein is CASSVGGAADTQYF. The CDR3 DNA reads TGTGCCAGCAGCGTAGGAGGAGCGGCGGATACGCAGTATTTT. The chain employs TRBV9 and TRBJ2-3, with D possibly TRBD2 on 5 matching bases. V lost 0 bases and J 6 bases, leaving 11 bases between the germline ends. The germline gives CDR1 SGDLS, CDR2 YYNGEE. The CDR3 consists of 14 residues. The variable domain in full, completed from reference TRBV9 and TRBJ2-3, reads DSGVTQTPKHLITATGQRVTLRCSPRSGDLSVYWYQQSLDQGLQFLIQYYNGEERAKGNILERFSAQQFPDLHSELNLSSLELGDSALYFCASSVGGAADTQYFGPGTRLTVL.

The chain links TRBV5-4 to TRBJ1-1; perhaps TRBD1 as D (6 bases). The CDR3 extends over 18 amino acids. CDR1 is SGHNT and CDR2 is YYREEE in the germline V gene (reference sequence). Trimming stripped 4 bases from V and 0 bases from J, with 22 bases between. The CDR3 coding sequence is TGTGCCAGCAGCAGTTCGACAGGCTCCCGAACTATGAACACTGAAGCTTTCTTT. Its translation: CASSSSTGSRTMNTEAFF.

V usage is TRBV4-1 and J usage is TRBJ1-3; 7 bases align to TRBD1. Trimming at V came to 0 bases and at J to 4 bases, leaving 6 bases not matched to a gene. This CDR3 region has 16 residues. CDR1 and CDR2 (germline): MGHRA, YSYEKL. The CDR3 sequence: CASSQDHRGLGNTIYF. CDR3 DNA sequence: TGCGCCAGCAGCCAAGACCACAGGGGACTGGGAAACACCATATATTTT.

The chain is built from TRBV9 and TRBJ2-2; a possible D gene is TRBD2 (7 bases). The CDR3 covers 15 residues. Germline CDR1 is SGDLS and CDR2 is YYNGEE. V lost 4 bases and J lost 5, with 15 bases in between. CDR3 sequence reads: CASSPRGAETGELFF. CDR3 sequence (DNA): TGTGCCAGCAGCCCTCGGGGGGCGGAAACCGGGGAGCTGTTTTTT.